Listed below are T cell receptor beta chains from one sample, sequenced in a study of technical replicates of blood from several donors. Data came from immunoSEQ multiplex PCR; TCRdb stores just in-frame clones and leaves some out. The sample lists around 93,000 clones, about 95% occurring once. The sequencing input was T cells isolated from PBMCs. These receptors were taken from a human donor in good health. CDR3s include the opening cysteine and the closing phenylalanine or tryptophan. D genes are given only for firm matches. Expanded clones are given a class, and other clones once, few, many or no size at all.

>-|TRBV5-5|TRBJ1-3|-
CASSRGDGNTIYF
TGTGCCAGCAGCCGGGGGGACGGAAACACCATATATTTT
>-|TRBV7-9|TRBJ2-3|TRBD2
CASSAFTSATDTQYF
TGTGCCAGCAGTGCTTTTACTAGCGCCACAGATACGCAGTATTTT
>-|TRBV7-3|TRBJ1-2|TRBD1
CASSPTVQTGGIRYGYTF
TGTGCCAGCAGCCCTACCGTCCAGACAGGGGGCATTCGCTATGGCTACACCTTC
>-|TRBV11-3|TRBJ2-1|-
CASSPQGSYNEQFF
TGTGCCAGCAGCCCGCAGGGGTCCTACAATGAGCAGTTCTTC
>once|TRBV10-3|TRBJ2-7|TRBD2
CAISVLAGGEQYF
TGTGCCATCAGTGTACTAGCGGGAGGCGAGCAGTACTTC
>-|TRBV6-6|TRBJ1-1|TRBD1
CASSPGQGVNTEAFF
TGTGCCAGCAGTCCAGGACAGGGGGTGAACACTGAAGCTTTCTTT
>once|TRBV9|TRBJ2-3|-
CASSVAPTSTDTQYF
TGTGCCAGCAGCGTAGCTCCGACTAGCACAGATACGCAGTATTTT
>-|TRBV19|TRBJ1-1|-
CASSGGAGAMNTEAFF
TGTGCCAGTAGCGGGGGGGCAGGGGCAATGAACACTGAAGCTTTCTTT
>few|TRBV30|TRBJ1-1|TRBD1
CARDRGARSRTEAFF
TGTGCCAGGGACAGGGGGGCGAGATCGAGGACTGAAGCTTTCTTT
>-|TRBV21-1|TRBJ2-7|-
CASSKLTSGAYEQYF
TGTGCCAGCAGCAAATTGACTAGCGGGGCCTACGAGCAGTACTTC
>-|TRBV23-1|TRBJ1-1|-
CASSQSGSGYLCHPEAFF
TGCGCCAGCAGTCAATCGGGGTCAGGGTATCTCTGCCACCCTGAAGCTTTCTTT
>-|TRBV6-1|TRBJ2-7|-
CASSEKWGGSKFTYEQYF
TGTGCCAGCAGTGAAAAATGGGGAGGCAGTAAATTCACCTACGAGCAGTACTTC
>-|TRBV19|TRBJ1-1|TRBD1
CASSDPGTGGRETEAFF
TGTGCCAGTAGTGATCCCGGGACAGGGGGCCGAGAGACTGAAGCTTTCTTT
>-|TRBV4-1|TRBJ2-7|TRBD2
CASSQEPRDYSYEQYF
TGCGCCAGCAGCCAAGAACCCCGGGACTACTCCTACGAGCAGTACTTC
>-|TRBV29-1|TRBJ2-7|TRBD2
CSVEGLANEQYF
TGCAGCGTTGAGGGACTAGCGAACGAGCAGTACTTC
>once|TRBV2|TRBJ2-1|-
CASSETSLAHEQFF
TGTGCCAGCAGTGAAACTAGCTTGGCCCATGAGCAGTTCTTC
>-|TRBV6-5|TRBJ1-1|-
CASSFGQLNTEAFF
TGTGCCAGCAGTTTTGGACAGCTGAACACTGAAGCTTTCTTT
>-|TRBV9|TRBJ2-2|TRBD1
CASSVDLGTGITGELFF
TGTGCCAGCAGCGTAGATTTAGGGACAGGGATCACCGGGGAGCTGTTTTTT
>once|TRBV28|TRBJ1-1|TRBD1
CASTLIEGAMNTEAFF
TGTGCCAGCACCCTAATAGAGGGGGCGATGAACACTGAAGCTTTCTTT
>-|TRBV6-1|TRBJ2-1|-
CASSELANEQFF
TGTGCCAGCAGTGAACTAGCGAATGAGCAGTTCTTC
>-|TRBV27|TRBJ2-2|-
CASGRVYTGELFF
TGTGCCAGTGGTCGCGTATACACCGGGGAGCTGTTTTTT
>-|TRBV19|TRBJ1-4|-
CASSIGRRPINEKLFF
TGTGCCAGTAGTATCGGCAGGCGCCCAATAAATGAAAAACTGTTTTTT
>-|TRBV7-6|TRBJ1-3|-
CASSLGPQWDTIYF
TGTGCCAGCAGCTTAGGGCCACAGTGGGACACCATATATTTT
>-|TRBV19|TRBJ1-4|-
CASRQLNEKLFF
TGTGCCAGCAGACAGTTAAATGAAAAACTGTTTTTT
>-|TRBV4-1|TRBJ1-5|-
CASSQAPGLGNQPQHF
TGCGCCAGCAGCCAAGCACCGGGGTTGGGCAATCAGCCCCAGCATTTT
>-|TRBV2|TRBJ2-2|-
CASSEEVLASGELFF
TGTGCCAGCAGTGAAGAAGTGCTAGCGAGCGGGGAGCTGTTTTTT
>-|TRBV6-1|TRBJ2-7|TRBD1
CASSVPTGNYEQYF
TGTGCCAGCAGTGTTCCGACAGGGAACTACGAGCAGTACTTC
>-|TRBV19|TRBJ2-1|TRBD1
CASSGGQGAHNEQFF
TGTGCCAGTAGTGGGGGACAGGGGGCGCACAATGAGCAGTTCTTC
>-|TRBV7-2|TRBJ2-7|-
CASSAWGVGGTYEQYF
TGTGCCAGCAGCGCTTGGGGGGTTGGCGGAACCTACGAGCAGTACTTC
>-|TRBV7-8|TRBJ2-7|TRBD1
CASSPFGTGYEQYF
TGTGCCAGCAGCCCCTTCGGGACAGGGTACGAGCAGTACTTC
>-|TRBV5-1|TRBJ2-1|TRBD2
CASSEWTSPYNEQFF
TGCGCCAGCAGCGAATGGACTAGCCCGTACAATGAGCAGTTCTTC
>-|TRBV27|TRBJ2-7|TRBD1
CASSPDPGGLVEQYF
TGTGCCAGCAGTCCCGACCCAGGGGGCCTGGTTGAGCAGTACTTC
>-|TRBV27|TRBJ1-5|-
CATSPGGWDQPQHF
TGTGCCACCTCCCCGGGGGGATGGGATCAGCCCCAGCATTTT
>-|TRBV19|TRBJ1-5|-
CASNSISNQPQHF
TGTGCCAGTAACTCAATAAGCAATCAGCCCCAGCATTTT
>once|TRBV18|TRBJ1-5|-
CASSPEVGQMGLQPQHF
TGTGCCAGCTCACCAGAGGTTGGACAGATGGGTTTGCAGCCCCAGCATTTT
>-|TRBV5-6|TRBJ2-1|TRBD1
CASSGGTGGSSYNEQFF
TGTGCCAGCAGCGGGGGGACAGGGGGCTCCTCCTACAATGAGCAGTTCTTC
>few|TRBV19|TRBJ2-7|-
CASSINQDYEQYF
TGTGCCAGTAGTATTAATCAGGACTACGAGCAGTACTTC
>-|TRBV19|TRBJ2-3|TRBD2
CASSMVAGGPSDTQYF
TGTGCCAGTAGTATGGTAGCGGGAGGGCCTTCAGATACGCAGTATTTT
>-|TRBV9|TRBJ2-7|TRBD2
CASSVAPPGLGGEQYF
TGTGCCAGCAGCGTAGCTCCTCCGGGACTAGGTGGCGAGCAGTACTTC
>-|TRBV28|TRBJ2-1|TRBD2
CASTLGTSGAFNEQFF
TGTGCCAGCACCCTCGGGACTAGCGGGGCCTTCAATGAGCAGTTCTTC
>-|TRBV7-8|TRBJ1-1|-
CASSPQRVRSTEAFF
TGTGCCAGCAGCCCCCAGCGTGTCAGAAGCACTGAAGCTTTCTTT
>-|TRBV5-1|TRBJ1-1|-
CASSLRENTEAFF
TGCGCCAGCAGCCTCCGGGAAAACACTGAAGCTTTCTTT
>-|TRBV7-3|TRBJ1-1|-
CASSLWGGQNTEAFF
TGTGCCAGCAGCTTATGGGGGGGTCAGAACACTGAAGCTTTCTTT
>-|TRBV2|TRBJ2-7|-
CASSLTYEQYF
TGTGCCAGCAGTCTTACCTACGAGCAGTACTTC
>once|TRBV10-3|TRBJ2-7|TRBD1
CAITGTDNNYEQYF
TGTGCCATCACCGGGACAGATAACAACTACGAGCAGTACTTC
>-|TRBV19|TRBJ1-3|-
CASSIKRDSGNTIYF
TGTGCCAGTAGTATAAAGAGGGACTCTGGAAACACCATATATTTT
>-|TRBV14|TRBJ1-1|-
CASSQEGEAGDTEAFF
TGTGCCAGCAGCCAAGAGGGAGAGGCCGGCGACACTGAAGCTTTCTTT
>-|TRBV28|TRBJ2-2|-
CASSLYLGELFF
TGTGCCAGCAGTTTATATCTCGGGGAGCTGTTTTTT
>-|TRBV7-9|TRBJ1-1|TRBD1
CASTLTGDTEAFF
TGTGCCAGCACCTTGACAGGGGATACTGAAGCTTTCTTT
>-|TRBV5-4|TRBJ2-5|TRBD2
CASSLPGGGKETQYF
TGTGCCAGCAGCTTGCCGGGAGGAGGCAAAGAGACCCAGTACTTC
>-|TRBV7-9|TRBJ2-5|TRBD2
CASSQSGGGQETQYF
TGTGCCAGCAGCCAGAGTGGGGGGGGACAAGAGACCCAGTACTTC
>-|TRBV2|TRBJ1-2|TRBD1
CASSGQSTGRHGYTF
TGTGCCAGCAGTGGGCAGTCGACAGGGAGGCATGGCTACACCTTC